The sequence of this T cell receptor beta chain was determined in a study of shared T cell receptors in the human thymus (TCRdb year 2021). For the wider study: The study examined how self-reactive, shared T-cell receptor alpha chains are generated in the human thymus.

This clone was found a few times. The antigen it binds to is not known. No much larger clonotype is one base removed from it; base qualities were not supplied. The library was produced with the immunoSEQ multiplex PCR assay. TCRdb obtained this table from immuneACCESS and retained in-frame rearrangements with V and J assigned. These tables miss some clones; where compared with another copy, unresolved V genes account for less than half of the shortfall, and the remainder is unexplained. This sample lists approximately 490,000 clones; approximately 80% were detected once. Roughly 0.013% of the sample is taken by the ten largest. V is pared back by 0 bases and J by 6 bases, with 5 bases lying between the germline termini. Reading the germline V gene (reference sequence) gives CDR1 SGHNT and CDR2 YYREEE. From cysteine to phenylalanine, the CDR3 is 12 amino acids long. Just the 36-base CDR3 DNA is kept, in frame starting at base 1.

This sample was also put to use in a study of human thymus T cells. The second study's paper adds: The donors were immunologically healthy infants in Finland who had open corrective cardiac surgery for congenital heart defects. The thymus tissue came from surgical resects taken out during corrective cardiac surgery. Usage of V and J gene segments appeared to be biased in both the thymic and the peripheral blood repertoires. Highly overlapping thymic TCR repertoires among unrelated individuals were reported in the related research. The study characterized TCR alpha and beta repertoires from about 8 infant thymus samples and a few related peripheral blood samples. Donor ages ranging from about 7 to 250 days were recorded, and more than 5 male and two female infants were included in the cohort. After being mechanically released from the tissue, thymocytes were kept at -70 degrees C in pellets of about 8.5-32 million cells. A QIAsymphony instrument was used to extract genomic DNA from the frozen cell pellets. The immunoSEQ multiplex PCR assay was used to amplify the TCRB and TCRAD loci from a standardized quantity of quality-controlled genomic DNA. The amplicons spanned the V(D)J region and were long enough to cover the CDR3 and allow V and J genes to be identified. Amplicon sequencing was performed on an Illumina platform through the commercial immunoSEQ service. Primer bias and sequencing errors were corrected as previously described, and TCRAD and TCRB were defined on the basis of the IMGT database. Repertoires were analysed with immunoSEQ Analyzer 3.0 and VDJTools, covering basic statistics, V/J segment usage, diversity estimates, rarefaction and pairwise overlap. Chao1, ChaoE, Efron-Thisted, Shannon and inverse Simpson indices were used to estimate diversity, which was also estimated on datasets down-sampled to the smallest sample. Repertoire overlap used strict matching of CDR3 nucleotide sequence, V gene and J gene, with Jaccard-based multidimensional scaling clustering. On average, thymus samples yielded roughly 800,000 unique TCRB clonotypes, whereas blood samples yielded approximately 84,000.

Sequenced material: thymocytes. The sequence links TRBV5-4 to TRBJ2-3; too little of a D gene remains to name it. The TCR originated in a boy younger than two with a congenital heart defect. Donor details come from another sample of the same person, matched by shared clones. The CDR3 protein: CASSLAFDTQYF. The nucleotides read TGTGCCAGCAGCTTGGCTTTCGATACGCAGTATTTT.